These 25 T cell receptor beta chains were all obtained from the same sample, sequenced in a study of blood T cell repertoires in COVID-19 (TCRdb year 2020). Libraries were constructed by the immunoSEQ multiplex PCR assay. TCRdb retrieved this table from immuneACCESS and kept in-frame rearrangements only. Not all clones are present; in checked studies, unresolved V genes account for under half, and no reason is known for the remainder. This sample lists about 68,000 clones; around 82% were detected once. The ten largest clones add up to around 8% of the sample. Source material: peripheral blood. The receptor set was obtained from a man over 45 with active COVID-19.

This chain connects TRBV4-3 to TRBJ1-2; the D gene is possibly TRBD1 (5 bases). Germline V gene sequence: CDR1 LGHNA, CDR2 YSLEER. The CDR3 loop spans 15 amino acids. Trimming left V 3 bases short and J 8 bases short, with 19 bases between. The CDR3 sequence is CASSHRGAGREGYTF. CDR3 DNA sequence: TGCGCCAGCAGCCACCGCGGCGCGGGGCGGGAGGGCTACACCTTC.

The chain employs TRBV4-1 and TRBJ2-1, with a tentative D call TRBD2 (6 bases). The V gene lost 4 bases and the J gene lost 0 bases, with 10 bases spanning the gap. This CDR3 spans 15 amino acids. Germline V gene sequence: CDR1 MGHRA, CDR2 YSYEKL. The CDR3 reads CASSLGTYSYNEQFF. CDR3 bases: TGCGCCAGCAGCCTCGGGACTTACTCCTACAATGAGCAGTTCTTC.

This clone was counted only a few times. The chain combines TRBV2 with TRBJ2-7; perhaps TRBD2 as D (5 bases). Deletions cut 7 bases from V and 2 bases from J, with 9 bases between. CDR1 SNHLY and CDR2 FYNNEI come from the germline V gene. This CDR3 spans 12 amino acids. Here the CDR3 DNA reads TGTGCCAGCACTGGGGAGACCTACGAGCAGTACTTC. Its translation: CASTGETYEQYF. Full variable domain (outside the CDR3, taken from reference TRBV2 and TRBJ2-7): EPEVTQTPSHQVTQMGQEVILRCVPISNHLYFYWYRQILGQKVEFLVSFYNNEISEKSEIFDDQFSVERPDGSNFTLKIRSTKLEDSAMYFCASTGETYEQYFGPGTRLTVT.

The DNA of the CDR3 is TGTGCCAGCAGCCCTTACCTCAGCACTGAAGCTTTCTTT. The encoded protein is CASSPYLSTEAFF. The chain carries TRBV14 and TRBJ1-1; D is uncertain. Per germline, CDR1 SGHDN and CDR2 FVKESK. V was shortened by 4 bases and J by 4 bases, with 10 bases between the two germline ends. The CDR3 covers 13 residues.

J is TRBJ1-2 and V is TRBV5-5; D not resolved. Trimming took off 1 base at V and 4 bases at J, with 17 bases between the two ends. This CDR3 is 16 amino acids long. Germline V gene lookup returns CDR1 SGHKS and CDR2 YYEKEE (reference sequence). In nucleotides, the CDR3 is TGTGCCAGCAGCTTGTCCATTGCGGCAGGACTCTATGGCTACACCTTC. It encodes CASSLSIAAGLYGYTF.

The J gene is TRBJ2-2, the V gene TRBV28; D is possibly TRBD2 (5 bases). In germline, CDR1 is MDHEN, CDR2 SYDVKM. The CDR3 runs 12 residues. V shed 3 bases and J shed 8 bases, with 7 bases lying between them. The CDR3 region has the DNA TGTGCCAGCAGTTTCCGGGGTGGGGAGCTGTTTTTT. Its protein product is CASSFRGGELFF.

CDR3 loop: CASSPHIGSYGYTF. Written as DNA, the CDR3 is TGTGCCAGCAGCCCTCATATCGGGAGCTATGGCTACACCTTC. This rearrangement joins TRBV9 to TRBJ1-2; D not resolved. Trimming shortened V by 4 bases and J by 4 bases, and 14 bases separated the two germline ends. The V gene's germline CDR1 is SGDLS and CDR2 YYNGEE. This CDR3 comprises 14 residues.

The CDR3: CASSPLQQGAGAPEAFF. Written as DNA, the CDR3 is TGTGCCAGCTCACCCCTCCAACAGGGGGCGGGGGCTCCCGAAGCTTTCTTT. The rearrangement joins TRBV18 to TRBJ1-1, with 9 bases fitting TRBD1. CDR3 length: 17 amino acids. The J segment lost 8 bases and the V segment lost 3 bases, leaving 16 bases of the junction unmatched. Per germline, CDR1 KGHSH and CDR2 LQKENI.

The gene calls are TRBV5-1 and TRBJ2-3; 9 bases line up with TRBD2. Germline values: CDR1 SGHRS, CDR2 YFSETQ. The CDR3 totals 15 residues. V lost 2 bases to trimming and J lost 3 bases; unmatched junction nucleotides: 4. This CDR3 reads CASSFRTSDTDTQYF. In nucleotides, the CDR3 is TGCGCCAGCAGCTTCCGGACTAGCGATACAGATACGCAGTATTTT.

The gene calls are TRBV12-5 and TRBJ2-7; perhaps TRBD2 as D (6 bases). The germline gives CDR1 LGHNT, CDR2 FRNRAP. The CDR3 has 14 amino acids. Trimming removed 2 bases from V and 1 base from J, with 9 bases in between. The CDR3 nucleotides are TGTGCTAGTGGTTTGTGGCGGGGTTCCTACGAGCAGTACTTC. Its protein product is CASGLWRGSYEQYF.

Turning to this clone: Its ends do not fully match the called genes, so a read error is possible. The CDR3 nucleotides read TGTGCCGGCAGTCCGGAGAGGGCCCCTAACTATGGCTACACCTTC. Protein sequence: CAGSPERAPNYGYTF. The rearrangement joins TRBV2 to TRBJ1-2; no reliable D call. Germline V CDR1 and CDR2: SNHLY, FYNNEI. The CDR3 runs to 15 residues.

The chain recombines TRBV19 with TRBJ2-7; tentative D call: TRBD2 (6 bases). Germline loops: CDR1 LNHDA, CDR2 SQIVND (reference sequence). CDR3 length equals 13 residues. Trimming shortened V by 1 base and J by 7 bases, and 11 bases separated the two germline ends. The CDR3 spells CASSIGTGSEQYF. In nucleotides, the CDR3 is TGTGCCAGTAGTATAGGAACCGGGAGTGAGCAGTACTTC.

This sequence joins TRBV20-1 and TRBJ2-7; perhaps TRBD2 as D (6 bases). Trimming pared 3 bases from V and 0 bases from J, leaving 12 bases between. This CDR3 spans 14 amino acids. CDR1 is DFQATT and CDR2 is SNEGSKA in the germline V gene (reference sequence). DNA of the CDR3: TGCAGTGCTAGTTGGGCAGCGGGCTCCTACGAGCAGTACTTC. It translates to CSASWAAGSYEQYF.

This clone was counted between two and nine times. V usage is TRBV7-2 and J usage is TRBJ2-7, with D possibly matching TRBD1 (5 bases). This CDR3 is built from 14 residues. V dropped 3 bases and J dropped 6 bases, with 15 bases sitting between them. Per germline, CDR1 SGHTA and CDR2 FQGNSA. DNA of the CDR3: TGTGCCAGCAGCTTGAGCAGGCCCCAGGGCGAGCAGTACTTC. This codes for CASSLSRPQGEQYF.

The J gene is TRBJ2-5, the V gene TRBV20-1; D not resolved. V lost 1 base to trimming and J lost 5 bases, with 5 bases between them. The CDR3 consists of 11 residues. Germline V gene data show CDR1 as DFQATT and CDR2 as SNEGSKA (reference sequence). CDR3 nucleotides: TGCAGTGCTAGAGGGCTTGAGACCCAGTACTTC. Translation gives CSARGLETQYF.

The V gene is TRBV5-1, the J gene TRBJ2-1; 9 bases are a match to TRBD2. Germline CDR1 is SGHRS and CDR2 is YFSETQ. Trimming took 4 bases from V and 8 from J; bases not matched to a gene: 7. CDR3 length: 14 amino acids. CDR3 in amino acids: CASSGTSRLDEQFF. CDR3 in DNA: TGCGCCAGCAGCGGGACTAGCAGGCTCGATGAGCAGTTCTTC.

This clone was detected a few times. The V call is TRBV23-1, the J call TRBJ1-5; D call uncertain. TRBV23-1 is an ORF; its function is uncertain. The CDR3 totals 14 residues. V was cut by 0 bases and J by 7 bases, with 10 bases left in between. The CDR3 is CASSQSGREQPQHF. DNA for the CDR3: TGCGCCAGCAGTCAATCTGGGCGGGAGCAGCCCCAGCATTTT.

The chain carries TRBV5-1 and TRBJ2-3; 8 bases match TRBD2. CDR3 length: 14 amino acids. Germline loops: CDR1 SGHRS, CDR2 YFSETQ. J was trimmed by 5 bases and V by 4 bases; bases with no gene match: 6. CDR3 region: CASSTGSGRDTQYF. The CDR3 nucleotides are TGCGCCAGCAGCACGGGAAGCGGGAGAGATACGCAGTATTTT.

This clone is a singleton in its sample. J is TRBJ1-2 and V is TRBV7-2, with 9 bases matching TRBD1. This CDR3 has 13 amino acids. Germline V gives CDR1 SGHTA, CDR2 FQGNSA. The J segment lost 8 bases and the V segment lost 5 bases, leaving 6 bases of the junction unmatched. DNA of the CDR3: TGTGCCAGCAGCCTACAGGGGGCTCGCGGCTACACCTTC. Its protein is CASSLQGARGYTF.

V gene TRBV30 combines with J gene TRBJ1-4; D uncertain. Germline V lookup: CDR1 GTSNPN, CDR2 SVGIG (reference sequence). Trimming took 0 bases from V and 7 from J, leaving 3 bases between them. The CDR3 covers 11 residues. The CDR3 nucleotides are TGTGCCTGGAGTGTGAGTGAAAAACTGTTTTTT. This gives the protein CAWSVSEKLFF.

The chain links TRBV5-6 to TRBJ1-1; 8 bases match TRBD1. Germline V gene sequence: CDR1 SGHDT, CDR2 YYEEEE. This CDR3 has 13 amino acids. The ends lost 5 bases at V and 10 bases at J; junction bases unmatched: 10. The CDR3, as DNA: TGTGCCAGCAGTGGACAGGGAATAATGGGAGCTTTCTTT. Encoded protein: CASSGQGIMGAFF.

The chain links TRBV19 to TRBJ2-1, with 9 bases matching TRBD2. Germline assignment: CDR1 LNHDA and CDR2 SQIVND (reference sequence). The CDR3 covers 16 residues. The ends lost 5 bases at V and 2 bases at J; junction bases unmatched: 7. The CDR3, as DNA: TGTGCCAGTAGTTCCGCGGGGGGGGACACCTACAATGAGCAGTTCTTC. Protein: CASSSAGGDTYNEQFF.

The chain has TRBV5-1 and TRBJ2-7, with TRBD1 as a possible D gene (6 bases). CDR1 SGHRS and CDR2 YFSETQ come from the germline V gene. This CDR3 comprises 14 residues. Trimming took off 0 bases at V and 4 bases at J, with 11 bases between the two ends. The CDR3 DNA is TGCGCCAGCAGCTTGGTCGCCAGGGGTTACGAGCAGTACTTC. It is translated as CASSLVARGYEQYF.

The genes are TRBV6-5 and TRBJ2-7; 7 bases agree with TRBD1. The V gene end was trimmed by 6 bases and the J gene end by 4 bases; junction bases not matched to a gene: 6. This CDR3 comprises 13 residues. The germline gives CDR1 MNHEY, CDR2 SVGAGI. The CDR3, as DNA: TGTGCCAGCAGACCCGGGACAGATTACGAGCAGTACTTC. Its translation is CASRPGTDYEQYF.

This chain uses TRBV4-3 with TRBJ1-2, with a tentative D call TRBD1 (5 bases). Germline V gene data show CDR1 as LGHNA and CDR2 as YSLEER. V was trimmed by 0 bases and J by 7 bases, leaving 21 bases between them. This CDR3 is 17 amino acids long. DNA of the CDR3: TGCGCCAGCAGCCAAGATGCAGGGTATGGTTCATTTGGTGGCTACACCTTC. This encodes CASSQDAGYGSFGGYTF.